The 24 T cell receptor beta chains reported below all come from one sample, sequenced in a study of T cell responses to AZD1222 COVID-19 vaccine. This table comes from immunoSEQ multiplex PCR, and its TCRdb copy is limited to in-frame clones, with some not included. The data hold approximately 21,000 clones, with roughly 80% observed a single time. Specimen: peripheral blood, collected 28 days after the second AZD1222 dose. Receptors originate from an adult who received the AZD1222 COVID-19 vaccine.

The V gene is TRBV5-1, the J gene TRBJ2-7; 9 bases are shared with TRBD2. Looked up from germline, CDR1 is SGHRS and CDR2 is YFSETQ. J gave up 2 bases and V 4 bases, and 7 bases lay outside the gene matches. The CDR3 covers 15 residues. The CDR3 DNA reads TGCGCCAGCAGCGACCGCGCGGGAGGGCCCTACGAGCAGTACTTC. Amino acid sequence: CASSDRAGGPYEQYF.

CDR3 DNA: TGCGCCAGCAGCCCTCAAGCGGGGAGCACAGATACGCAGTATTTT. It codes for CASSPQAGSTDTQYF. The chain couples TRBV5-1 to TRBJ2-3; TRBD2 matches at 7 bases. V lost 4 bases to trimming and J lost 0 bases; unmatched junction nucleotides: 5. The germline V gene encodes CDR1 SGHRS and CDR2 YFSETQ. The CDR3 is made up of 15 amino acids.

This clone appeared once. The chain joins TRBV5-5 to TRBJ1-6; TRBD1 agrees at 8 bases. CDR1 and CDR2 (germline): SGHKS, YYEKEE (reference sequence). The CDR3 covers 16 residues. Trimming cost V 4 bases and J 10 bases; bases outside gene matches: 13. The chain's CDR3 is CASSGFAGGVKSPLHF. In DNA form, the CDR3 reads TGTGCCAGCAGCGGATTCGCAGGGGGCGTAAAATCACCCCTCCACTTT.

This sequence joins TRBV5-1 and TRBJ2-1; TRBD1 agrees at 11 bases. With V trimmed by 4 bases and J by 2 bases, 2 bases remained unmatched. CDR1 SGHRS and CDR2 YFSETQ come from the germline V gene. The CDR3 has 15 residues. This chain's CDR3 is CASSRDRGAYNEQFF. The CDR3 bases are TGCGCCAGCAGCAGGGACAGGGGGGCCTACAATGAGCAGTTCTTC.

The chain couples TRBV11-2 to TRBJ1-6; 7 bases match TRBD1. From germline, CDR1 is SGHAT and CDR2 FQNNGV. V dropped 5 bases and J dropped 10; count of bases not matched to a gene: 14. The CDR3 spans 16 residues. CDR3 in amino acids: CASSPGDSRRGSPLHF. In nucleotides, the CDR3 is TGTGCCAGCAGCCCGGGGGACAGCCGAAGAGGCTCACCCCTCCACTTT.

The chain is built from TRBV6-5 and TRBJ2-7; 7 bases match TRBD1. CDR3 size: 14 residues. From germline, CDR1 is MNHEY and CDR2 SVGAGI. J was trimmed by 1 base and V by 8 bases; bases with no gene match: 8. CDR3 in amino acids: CASARTGDSYEQYF. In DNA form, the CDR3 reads TGTGCCAGCGCGAGGACAGGTGATTCCTACGAGCAGTACTTC.

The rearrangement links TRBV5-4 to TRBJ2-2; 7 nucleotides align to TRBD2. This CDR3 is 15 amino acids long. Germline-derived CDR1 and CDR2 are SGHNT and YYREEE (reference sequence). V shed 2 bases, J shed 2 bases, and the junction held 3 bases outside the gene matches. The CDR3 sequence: CASSFLAANTGELFF. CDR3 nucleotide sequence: TGTGCCAGCAGCTTCCTAGCGGCTAACACCGGGGAGCTGTTTTTT.

CDR3 sequence reads: CASSLGRGYEQYF. The CDR3 DNA sequence: TGTGCCAGCAGCTTAGGGAGGGGATACGAGCAGTACTTC. This chain connects TRBV7-8 to TRBJ2-7, with D possibly matching TRBD2 (6 bases). Trimming shortened V by 1 base and J by 4 bases, and 8 bases separated the two germline ends. Looked up from germline, CDR1 is SGHVS and CDR2 is FQNEAQ. The CDR3 extends over 13 amino acids.

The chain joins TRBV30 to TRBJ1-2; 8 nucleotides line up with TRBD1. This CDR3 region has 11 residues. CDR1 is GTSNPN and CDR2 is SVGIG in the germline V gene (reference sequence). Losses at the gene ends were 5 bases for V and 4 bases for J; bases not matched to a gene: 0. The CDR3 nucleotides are TGTGCCTGGGGGACAGGCTATGGCTACACCTTC. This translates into CAWGTGYGYTF.

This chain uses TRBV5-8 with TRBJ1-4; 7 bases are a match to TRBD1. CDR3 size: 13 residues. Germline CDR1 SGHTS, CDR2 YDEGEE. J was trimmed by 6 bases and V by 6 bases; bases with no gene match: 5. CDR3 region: CASIWDRDEKLFF. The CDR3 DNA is TGTGCCAGCATTTGGGACAGAGATGAAAAACTGTTTTTT.

The CDR3 is CASSLSRGTGNTIYF. CDR3 coding DNA: TGTGCCAGCAGTTTATCACGGGGTACTGGAAACACCATATATTTT. The chain uses TRBV27 and TRBJ1-3; D ambiguous. Germline V gene sequence: CDR1 MNHEY, CDR2 SMNVEV (reference sequence). There are 15 residues in the CDR3. With 0 bases removed from V and 2 bases from J, the gap between germline ends came to 8 bases.

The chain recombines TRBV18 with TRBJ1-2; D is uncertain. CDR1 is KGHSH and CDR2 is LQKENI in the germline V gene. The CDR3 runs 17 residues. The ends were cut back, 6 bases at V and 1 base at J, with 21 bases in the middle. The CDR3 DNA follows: TGTGCCAGCTCCCATAACCGTAAAATTTCCGATAACTATGGCTACACCTTC. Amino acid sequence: CASSHNRKISDNYGYTF.

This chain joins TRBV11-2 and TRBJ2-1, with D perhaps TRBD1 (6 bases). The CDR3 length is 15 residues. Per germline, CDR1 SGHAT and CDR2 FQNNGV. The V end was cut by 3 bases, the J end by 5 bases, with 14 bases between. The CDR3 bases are TGTGCCAGCAGCTTCATGAACCAGGGGAACAATGAGCAGTTCTTC. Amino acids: CASSFMNQGNNEQFF.

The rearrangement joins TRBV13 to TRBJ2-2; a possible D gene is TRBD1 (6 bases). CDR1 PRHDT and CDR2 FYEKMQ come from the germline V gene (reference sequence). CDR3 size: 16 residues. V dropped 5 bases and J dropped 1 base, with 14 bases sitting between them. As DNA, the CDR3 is TGTGCCAGCAGCCTCTGGACAGATGAGAACACCGGGGAGCTGTTTTTT. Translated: CASSLWTDENTGELFF.

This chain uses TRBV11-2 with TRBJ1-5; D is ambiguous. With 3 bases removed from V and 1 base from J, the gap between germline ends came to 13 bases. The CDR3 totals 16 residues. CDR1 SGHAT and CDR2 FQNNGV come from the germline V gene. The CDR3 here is CASSFSSDPSNQPQHF. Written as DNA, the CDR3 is TGTGCCAGCAGCTTCAGTTCGGACCCAAGCAATCAGCCCCAGCATTTT.

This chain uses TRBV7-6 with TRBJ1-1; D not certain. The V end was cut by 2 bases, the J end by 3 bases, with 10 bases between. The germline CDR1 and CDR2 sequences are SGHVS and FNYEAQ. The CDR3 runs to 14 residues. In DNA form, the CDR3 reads TGTGCCAGCAGCTTAAGGTGGATAGACACTGAAGCTTTCTTT. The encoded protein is CASSLRWIDTEAFF.

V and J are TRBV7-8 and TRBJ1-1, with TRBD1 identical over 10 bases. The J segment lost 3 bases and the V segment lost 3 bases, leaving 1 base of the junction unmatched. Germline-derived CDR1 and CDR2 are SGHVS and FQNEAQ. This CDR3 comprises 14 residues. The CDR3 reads CASSLGTGDTEAFF. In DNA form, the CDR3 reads TGTGCCAGCAGCTTGGGGACAGGGGACACTGAAGCTTTCTTT. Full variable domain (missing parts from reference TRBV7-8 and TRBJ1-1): GAGVSQSPRYKVAKRGQDVALRCDPISGHVSLFWYQQALGQGPEFLTYFQNEAQLDKSGLPSDRFFAERPEGSVSTLKIQRTQQEDSAVYLCASSLGTGDTEAFFGQGTRLTVV.

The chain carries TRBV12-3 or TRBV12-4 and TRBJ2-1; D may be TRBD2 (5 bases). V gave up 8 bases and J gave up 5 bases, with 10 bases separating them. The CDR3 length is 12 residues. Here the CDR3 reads CASAAEDNEQFF. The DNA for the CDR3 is TGTGCCAGCGCAGCGGAAGACAATGAGCAGTTCTTC.

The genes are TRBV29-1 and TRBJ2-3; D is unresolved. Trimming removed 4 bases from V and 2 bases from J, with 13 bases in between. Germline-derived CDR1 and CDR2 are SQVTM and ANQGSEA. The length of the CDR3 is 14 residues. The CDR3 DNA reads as TGCAGCGTTGGCCGCACCCTCAACACAGATACGCAGTATTTT. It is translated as CSVGRTLNTDTQYF.

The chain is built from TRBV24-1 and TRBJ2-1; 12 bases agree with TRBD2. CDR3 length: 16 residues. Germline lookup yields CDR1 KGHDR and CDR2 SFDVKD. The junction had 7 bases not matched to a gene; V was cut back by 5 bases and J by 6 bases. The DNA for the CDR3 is TGTGCCACCAGTGGTCCCTCGGGACTAGCGGGCAATGAGCAGTTCTTC. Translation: CATSGPSGLAGNEQFF.

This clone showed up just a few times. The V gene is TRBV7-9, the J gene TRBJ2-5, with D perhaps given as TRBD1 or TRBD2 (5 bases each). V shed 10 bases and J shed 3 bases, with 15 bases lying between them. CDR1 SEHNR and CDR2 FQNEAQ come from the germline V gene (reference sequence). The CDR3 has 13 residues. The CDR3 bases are TGTGCCACTCGGGACGCCTTCAAAGAGACCCAGTACTTC. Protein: CATRDAFKETQYF.

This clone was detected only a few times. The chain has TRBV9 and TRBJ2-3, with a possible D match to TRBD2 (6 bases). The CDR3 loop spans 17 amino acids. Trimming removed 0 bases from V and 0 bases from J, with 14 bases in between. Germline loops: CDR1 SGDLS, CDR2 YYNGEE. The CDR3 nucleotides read TGTGCCAGCAGCGTAGCTTGGGGCGGGGCTAGCACAGATACGCAGTATTTT. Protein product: CASSVAWGGASTDTQYF.

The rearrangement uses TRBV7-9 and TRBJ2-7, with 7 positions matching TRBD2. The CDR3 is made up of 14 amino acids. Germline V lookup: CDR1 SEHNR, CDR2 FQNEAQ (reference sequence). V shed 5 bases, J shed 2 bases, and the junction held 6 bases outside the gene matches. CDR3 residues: CASSAGRPPYEQYF. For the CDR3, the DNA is TGTGCCAGCAGCGCCGGGAGGCCTCCCTACGAGCAGTACTTC.

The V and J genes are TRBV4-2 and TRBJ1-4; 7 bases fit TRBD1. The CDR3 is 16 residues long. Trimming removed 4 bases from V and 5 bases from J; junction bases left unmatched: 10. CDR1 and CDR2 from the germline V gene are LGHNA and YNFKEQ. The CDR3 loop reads CASSRDPGTDNEKLFF. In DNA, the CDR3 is TGTGCCAGCAGCCGGGACCCCGGGACAGACAATGAAAAACTGTTTTTT.